The entry below gives a single T cell receptor beta chain sequence along with its context. This receptor's antigen is unknown. No much larger clone exists at a distance of one base, and base qualities are not known. This sample stems from a study of blood T cell repertoires in COVID-19 (dated by TCRdb to the early 2020s). About the investigation overall: Collaborator samples came from the United States, Italy and Spain and covered acute and convalescent phases of COVID-19. The repertoires were released in a freely available public database intended as a resource for research on the immune response to SARS-CoV-2. HLA class I and class II types, where available, came from metadata supplied by the sample provider rather than from assay-based typing. A de-identified subject ID, COVID-19 status, age in years and sex were almost always included in the sample metadata. Samples came from the ongoing ImmuneRACE study (first 160 participants) plus 1,254 subjects from 6 global collaborators. The material from the prospective study consisted of cDNA or gDNA derived from T cells, B-cell-depleted T cells, or PBMCs. Deeply sampled blood TCRbeta repertoires from subjects exposed to, actively infected with, or recovered from COVID-19 were included in the dataset.

Whole blood was collected in K2EDTA tubes by collaborating institutions according to the institutions' own protocols. For TCRbeta analysis, collaborators shipped samples in one of three forms: frozen whole blood, isolated PBMCs, or DNA extracted from either of those sample types. The paper as a whole reports these results and caveats: Clinical and demographic metadata were provided uncurated, with the amount varying by source and participant.

TCRbeta CDR3 regions were amplified from genomic DNA using the immunoSEQ Assay, a bias-controlled multiplex PCR. The authors' pipeline ran thus. The number of nucleated cells in each sample was estimated from the amplification of reference gene primers within the assay. Sequence reads were collapsed and filtered to measure the absolute abundance of every unique TCRbeta CDR3 rearrangement. For each sample, productive Simpson clonality was calculated as the square root of Simpson's diversity index across productive rearrangements. What TCRdb holds here is the immuneACCESS table cut down to in-frame rearrangements. Part of the clones is not present; checked against another copy, under half of the missing clones reflect an unresolved V gene, and the others are unexplained. V and J calls and clone size are copied from that table; D and trimming were computed from the DNA. A total of some 150,000 clones appear in this sample, about 90% of them only once. The ten most abundant clones make up roughly 2.5% of the sample.

The receptor was derived from a man aged 45-65 years with active COVID-19. Sequenced input: peripheral blood.

Here is the DNA: TGTGCCAGCAGCCCTCGAGCCCGCTACGAGCAGTACTTC. Protein translation: CASSPRARYEQYF. The chain employs TRBV3-1 (or the pseudogene TRBV3-2) and TRBJ2-7, with the D gene uncertain. The CDR3 runs 13 residues from the cysteine to the phenylalanine. Solely the CDR3 DNA is kept, with 39 bases framed from the first base. Deletion took 4 bases off V and 3 bases off J, with a span of 10 bases between the germline ends. For CDR1 and CDR2, the germline V gene (reference sequence) lists LGHDT and YNNKEL.